This T cell receptor (beta chain) was profiled in a study of shared clonotypes between healthy human individuals. The CDR3 is 17 amino acids. The J segment lost 5 bases and the V segment lost 3 bases, leaving 12 bases of the junction unmatched. From germline, CDR1 is MNHEY and CDR2 SMNVEV (reference sequence). The study's findings and limits: Naive subsets, compared against memory subsets, generally had larger estimated richness values. Specimens sampled were limited to blood, with tissue repertoires likely differing.

Comments on this clone: Its antigen is unidentified.

Sequencing was performed with immunoSEQ multiplex PCR; in TCRdb, only in-frame clones are kept and a portion is missing. The data contain 2 million to 3 million clones, roughly 93% of them seen just once; the ten biggest clones take up more than 0.35%. Both subsets, CD45RA+ naive and CD45RA-negative memory, were split from the CD4+ cells. This sequence originates from a man between 18 and 35 years old in good health. Some clones in this sample may be carry-over from other donors' samples. The sample taken for sequencing was naive CD4+ T cells from PBMCs. Subset noted: CD45RA+ positively selected. The chain couples TRBV27 to TRBJ2-1, with TRBD1 identical over 8 bases. The CDR3 sequence: CASSLKFRGLADNEQFF. CDR3 nucleotides: TGTGCCAGCAGTTTGAAATTCAGGGGGCTGGCGGACAATGAGCAGTTCTTC.